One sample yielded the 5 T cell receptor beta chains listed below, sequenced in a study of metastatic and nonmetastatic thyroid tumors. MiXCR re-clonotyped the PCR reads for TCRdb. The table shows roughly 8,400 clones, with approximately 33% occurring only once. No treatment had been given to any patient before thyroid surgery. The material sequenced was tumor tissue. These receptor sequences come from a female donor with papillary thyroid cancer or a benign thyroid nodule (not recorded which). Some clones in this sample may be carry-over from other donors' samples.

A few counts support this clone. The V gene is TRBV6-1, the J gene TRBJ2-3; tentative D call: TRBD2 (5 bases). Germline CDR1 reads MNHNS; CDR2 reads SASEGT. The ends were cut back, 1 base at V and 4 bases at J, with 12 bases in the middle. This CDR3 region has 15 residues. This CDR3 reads CASSEGGVPSDTQYF. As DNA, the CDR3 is TGTGCCAGCAGTGAAGGGGGAGTTCCGTCAGATACGCAGTATTTT.

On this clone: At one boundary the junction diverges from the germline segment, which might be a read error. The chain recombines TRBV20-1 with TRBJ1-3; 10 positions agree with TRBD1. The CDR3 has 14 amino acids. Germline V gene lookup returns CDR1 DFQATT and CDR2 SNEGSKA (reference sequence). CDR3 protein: CSAPDRGGGNTTYF. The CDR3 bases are TGCAGTGCTCCGGACAGGGGGGGAGGAAACACCACATATTTT.

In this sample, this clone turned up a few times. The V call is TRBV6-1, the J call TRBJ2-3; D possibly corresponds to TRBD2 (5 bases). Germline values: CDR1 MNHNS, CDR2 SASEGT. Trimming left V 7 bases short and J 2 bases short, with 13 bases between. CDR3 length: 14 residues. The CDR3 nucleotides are TGTGCCAGCAAGACTACCCCGGCCACAGATACGCAGTATTTT. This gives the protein CASKTTPATDTQYF.

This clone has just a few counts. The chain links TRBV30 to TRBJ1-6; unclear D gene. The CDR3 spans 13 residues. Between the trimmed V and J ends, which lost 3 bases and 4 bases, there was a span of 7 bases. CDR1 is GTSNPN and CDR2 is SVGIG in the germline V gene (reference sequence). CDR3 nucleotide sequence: TGTGCCTGGAGCGGGCAGTATAATTCACCCCTCCACTTT. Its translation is CAWSGQYNSPLHF.

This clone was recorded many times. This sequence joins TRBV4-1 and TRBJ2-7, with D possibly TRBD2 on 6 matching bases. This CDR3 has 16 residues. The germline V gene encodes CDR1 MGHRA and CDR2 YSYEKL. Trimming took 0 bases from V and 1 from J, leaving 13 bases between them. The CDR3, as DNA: TGCGCCAGCAGCCAAGATCGGGACTTCTCTTCCTACGAGCAGTACTTC. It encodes CASSQDRDFSSYEQYF.